Shown below are 31 T cell receptor beta chains from a single sample sequenced in a study of Graves' ophthalmopathy and Graves' hyperthyroidism. CDR3 regions of TCR beta were amplified from RNA transcripts. HTBI primers served in a first-round RT-PCR, which a second-round multiplex PCR followed. TCRdb fed the multiplex PCR reads into MiXCR, producing one record per CDR3 protein. Of 400,000 to 450,000 distinct CDR3 sequences listed, around a fifth were seen once; the top ten hold around 3%. Material for sequencing was peripheral blood. Receptors were obtained from a woman aged 18-29 years with stable Graves' hyperthyroidism.

This clonotype was seen repeatedly, ten times or more. This sequence joins TRBV4-1 and TRBJ2-7; possible D gene TRBD2, 7 bases. Between the trimmed V and J ends, which lost 1 base and 7 bases, there was a span of 20 bases. Germline values: CDR1 MGHRA, CDR2 YSYEKL. The CDR3 totals 16 residues. The DNA of the CDR3 is TGCGCCAGCAGCCAAGGAGGTGGGCGGGGGCCTACGGAGCAGTACTTC. This translates into CASSQGGGRGPTEQYF.

This chain links TRBV12-3 or TRBV12-4 with TRBJ2-4; possible D gene TRBD2, 7 bases. CDR3 length: 18 residues. Trimming took 4 bases from V and 0 from J, leaving 19 bases between them. This CDR3 is CASSYWGGDILAKNIQYF. In DNA, the CDR3 is TGTGCCAGCAGTTATTGGGGGGGCGACATACTAGCCAAAAACATTCAGTACTTC.

This clonotype showed up many times. The V call is TRBV10-2, the J call TRBJ1-1, with D perhaps TRBD1 (6 bases). This CDR3 spans 13 amino acids. V lost 6 bases to trimming and J lost 11 bases, with 19 bases between them. The V gene's germline CDR1 is WSHSY and CDR2 SAAADI. The CDR3 is CASRRRQGLEAFF. The CDR3 DNA reads TGCGCCAGCAGGCGTCGGCAGGGGTTGGAGGCTTTCTTT.

This clonotype was counted a few times. The chain combines TRBV4-1 with TRBJ1-1, with 7 bases that match TRBD1. There are 17 residues in the CDR3. V was pared by 4 bases and J by 1 base, with 12 bases of the junction left unmatched. CDR1 MGHRA and CDR2 YSYEKL come from the germline V gene. CDR3 in amino acids: CASSPGWGDSQNTEAFF. The CDR3 DNA is TGCGCCAGCAGCCCGGGGTGGGGGGACAGCCAGAACACTGAAGCTTTCTTT.

This clonotype was recorded many times. The chain employs TRBV27 and TRBJ2-7; TRBD2 might be the D (6 bases). Germline CDR1 reads MNHEY; CDR2 reads SMNVEV (reference sequence). With 4 bases removed from V and 6 bases from J, the gap between germline ends came to 16 bases. There are 14 residues in the CDR3. CDR3 nucleotides: TGTGCCAGCAGTTCGGGGGACGGAATCTCCGAGCAGTACTTC. This codes for CASSSGDGISEQYF.

The table lists this clonotype with many counts. The chain carries TRBV15 and TRBJ1-5; 10 positions agree with TRBD1. Germline CDR1 reads LNHNV; CDR2 reads YYDKDF (reference sequence). The CDR3 is 18 amino acids. The V segment lost 5 bases and the J segment 0 bases; nucleotides outside the gene matches: 10. The CDR3 region is CATSGGTGEPYSNQPQHF. The CDR3 DNA is TGTGCCACCAGCGGCGGGACAGGGGAGCCTTATAGCAATCAGCCCCAGCATTTT.

Ten or more counts support this clonotype. The chain links TRBV7-2 to TRBJ1-1; D is ambiguous. CDR1 is SGHTA and CDR2 is FQGNSA in the germline V gene. V was trimmed by 0 bases and J by 2 bases, leaving 10 bases between them. CDR3 length: 15 amino acids. DNA for the CDR3: TGTGCCAGCAGCTTAGCCCCAGGATTTAACACTGAAGCTTTCTTT. Translation: CASSLAPGFNTEAFF.

This clonotype was recorded at least ten times. V usage is TRBV12-3 or TRBV12-4 and J usage is TRBJ2-5; 10 positions match TRBD1. This CDR3 is 15 amino acids long. Trimming took 6 bases from V and 4 from J; bases not matched to a gene: 8. The CDR3 spells CASSLRGQGLETQYF. CDR3 coding DNA: TGTGCCAGCAGCTTGAGGGGACAGGGGCTAGAGACCCAGTACTTC.

The chain is built from TRBV5-4 and TRBJ2-2; 7 bases line up with TRBD1. Germline lookup yields CDR1 SGHNT and CDR2 YYREEE (reference sequence). The CDR3 has 16 residues. V was clipped by 0 bases and J by 3 bases; unmatched bases: 5. In DNA, the CDR3 is TGTGCCAGCAGCTTGGTGGGACAGATCCACACCGGGGAGCTGTTTTTT. Protein product: CASSLVGQIHTGELFF.

The table lists this clonotype with many counts. The chain carries TRBV6-1 and TRBJ2-5; D perhaps matches TRBD2 (5 bases). Between the trimmed V and J ends, which lost 6 bases and 2 bases, there was a span of 19 bases. This CDR3 has 16 residues. CDR1 is MNHNS, CDR2 SASEGT, per germline. CDR3 loop: CASRERVTAWQETQYF. The CDR3, as DNA: TGTGCCAGCAGGGAGAGGGTGACGGCGTGGCAAGAGACCCAGTACTTC.

Many counts were recorded for this clonotype. The rearrangement joins TRBV28 to TRBJ2-7; 10 nucleotides match TRBD1. Germline CDR1 MDHEN, CDR2 SYDVKM. This CDR3 is 14 amino acids long. The junction had 6 bases not matched to a gene; V was cut back by 7 bases and J by 3 bases. CDR3 in DNA: TGTGCCAGCACTACAGGGACAGGGGACTACGAGCAGTACTTC. This sequence encodes CASTTGTGDYEQYF.

This clonotype was recorded a few times. The chain recombines TRBV11-2 with TRBJ2-7, with D perhaps TRBD1 (5 bases). CDR1 is SGHAT, CDR2 FQNNGV, per germline. Trimming shortened V by 4 bases and J by 1 base, and 14 bases separated the two germline ends. The CDR3 extends over 15 amino acids. CDR3 loop: CASSSRAGLSYEQYF. Here the CDR3 DNA reads TGTGCCAGCAGCTCCCGTGCAGGGCTGTCCTACGAGCAGTACTTC.

Many counts were recorded for this clonotype. The chain couples TRBV6-5 to TRBJ1-1, with TRBD1 matching 11 bases. Germline-derived CDR1 and CDR2 are MNHEY and SVGAGI. With V trimmed by 2 bases and J by 7 bases, 3 bases remained unmatched. The CDR3 runs 14 residues. CDR3 amino acids: CASSYGTGGVEAFF. As DNA, the CDR3 is TGTGCCAGCAGTTACGGGACAGGGGGGGTTGAAGCTTTCTTT.

The table lists this clonotype with a count of one. V usage is TRBV7-8 and J usage is TRBJ1-1; TRBD1 aligns across 9 bases. The V and J ends lost 2 bases and 1 base, in that order; junction bases with no gene match: 2. Germline V gene lookup returns CDR1 SGHVS and CDR2 FQNEAQ. This CDR3 region has 15 residues. For the CDR3, the DNA is TGTGCCAGCAGCTTAACGACAGGGGGGAACACTGAAGCTTTCTTT. Translation: CASSLTTGGNTEAFF.

This chain links TRBV5-1 with TRBJ2-4; a possible D gene is TRBD1 (5 bases). The CDR3 length is 17 residues. From germline, CDR1 is SGHRS and CDR2 YFSETQ. Trimming left V 4 bases short and J 9 bases short, with 26 bases between. In nucleotides, the CDR3 is TGCGCCAGCAGCCTTCCGACCAGGGCCGTCAGGTTTATCATTCAGTACTTC. This encodes CASSLPTRAVRFIIQYF.

The table lists this clonotype with many counts. The rearrangement joins TRBV19 to TRBJ1-5; perhaps TRBD1 as D (5 bases). The CDR3 contains 13 residues. Germline V CDR1 and CDR2: LNHDA, SQIVND (reference sequence). The V gene lost 8 bases and the J gene lost 4 bases, with 12 bases spanning the gap. The CDR3 nucleotides are TGTGCCAGTTCGAGCAGGGTAAATCAGCCCCAGCATTTT. Residues: CASSSRVNQPQHF.

This clonotype was recorded many times. This chain uses TRBV11-2 with TRBJ2-7; D is possibly TRBD1 or TRBD2 (6 bases each). Per the germline V gene, CDR1 is SGHAT and CDR2 is FQNNGV. Trimming removed 5 bases at V and 0 bases at J, with 20 bases between. The CDR3 covers 17 residues. The CDR3 nucleotides are TGTGCCAGCAGCCAGGGGCCCCGGGGGAGAAGCTCCTACGAGCAGTACTTC. Translated, it gives CASSQGPRGRSSYEQYF.

As regards this clonotype: A much larger clonotype is one base distant, so this may be a read error. Here the CDR3 DNA reads TGTGCCGGCTCACCCTTGCCAGGGGATAGCTCTGGGGCCAACGTCCTGACTTTC. Its translation: CAGSPLPGDSSGANVLTF. V is TRBV18 and J is TRBJ2-6; maybe TRBD1 (6 bases). The length of the CDR3 is 18 residues. The V gene's germline CDR1 is KGHSH and CDR2 LQKENI.

This clonotype was counted ten times or more. This rearrangement joins TRBV18 to TRBJ1-1, with 10 bases aligning to TRBD1. CDR3 length: 16 amino acids. Losses at the gene ends were 3 bases for V and 1 base for J; bases not matched to a gene: 5. Per germline, CDR1 KGHSH and CDR2 LQKENI. CDR3 loop: CASSPRDRGSNTEAFF. The CDR3 DNA follows: TGTGCCAGCTCACCCCGGGACAGGGGATCGAACACTGAAGCTTTCTTT.

At least ten counts were recorded for this clonotype. This chain uses TRBV20-1 with TRBJ1-3; no firm D call. V gave up 5 bases and J gave up 4 bases, with 6 bases separating them. Germline V gene data show CDR1 as DFQATT and CDR2 as SNEGSKA (reference sequence). CDR3 length: 11 amino acids. The CDR3: CSAPSGNTIYF. CDR3 DNA: TGCAGTGCTCCCTCCGGAAACACCATATATTTT.

This clonotype was seen many times. V is TRBV20-1 and J is TRBJ2-7, with a possible D match to TRBD1 (5 bases). Germline CDR1 reads DFQATT; CDR2 reads SNEGSKA (reference sequence). Deletions cut 5 bases from V and 2 bases from J, with 13 bases between. The CDR3 covers 13 residues. CDR3: CSASQGHAYEQYF. The CDR3 nucleotides read TGCAGTGCTTCCCAGGGCCACGCCTACGAGCAGTACTTC.

This clonotype was observed at least ten times. This chain uses TRBV27 with TRBJ1-5; tentatively, D is TRBD1 (6 bases). CDR3 length: 15 residues. Germline CDR1 is MNHEY and CDR2 is SMNVEV (reference sequence). Trimming stripped 8 bases from V and 4 bases from J, with 18 bases between. CDR3 sequence reads: CASLLRGGTNQPQHF. CDR3 nucleotides: TGTGCCAGCCTACTGAGGGGGGGGACTAATCAGCCCCAGCATTTT.

The chain carries TRBV29-1 and TRBJ1-1; D uncertain. Looked up from germline, CDR1 is SQVTM and CDR2 is ANQGSEA. This CDR3 has 13 amino acids. The V end was cut by 7 bases, the J end by 0 bases, with 12 bases between. The CDR3 sequence: CSAEGQMNTEAFF. The CDR3, as DNA: TGCAGCGCAGAGGGCCAGATGAACACTGAAGCTTTCTTT.

The sample holds one count of this clonotype. The chain employs TRBV12-3 or TRBV12-4 and TRBJ1-1; TRBD1 agrees at 7 bases. This CDR3 comprises 14 residues. The ends lost 7 bases at V and 4 bases at J; junction bases unmatched: 9. CDR3 bases: TGTGCCAGCACCAGACAAACAGGGGTCACTGAAGCTTTCTTT. It yields the protein CASTRQTGVTEAFF.

This clonotype was counted at least ten times. The chain combines TRBV30 with TRBJ2-4, with D unresolved. Germline CDR1 reads GTSNPN; CDR2 reads SVGIG (reference sequence). V dropped 6 bases and J dropped 3 bases, with 18 bases sitting between them. The CDR3 contains 15 residues. The CDR3 DNA follows: TGTGCCTGCAAACCCAACCCCGTAGGCAAAAACATTCAGTACTTC. It specifies CACKPNPVGKNIQYF.

This clonotype came up many times. V and J are TRBV3-1 and TRBJ2-7; D remains unclear. V lost 6 bases and J lost 4, with 7 bases in between. Germline CDR1 reads LGHDT; CDR2 reads YNNKEL (reference sequence). The CDR3 is made up of 11 amino acids. In DNA, the CDR3 is TGTGCCAGCAGTCAACTATACGAGCAGTACTTC. It specifies CASSQLYEQYF.

On this clonotype itself: The final CDR3 position lacks the conserved phenylalanine or tryptophan, pointing to a likely read error. The chain uses TRBV9 and TRBJ2-2; D remains unclear. CDR3 length: 12 amino acids. V was cut by 0 bases and J by 11 bases, with 8 bases left in between. Germline loops: CDR1 SGDLS, CDR2 YYNGEE. CDR3 in amino acids: CASSVDVDELFL. CDR3 sequence (DNA): TGTGCCAGCAGCGTAGACGTGGACGAGCTGTTTTTG.

The table lists this clonotype with many counts. This chain links TRBV6-2 or TRBV6-3 with TRBJ2-7, with TRBD2 matching 11 bases. This CDR3 is 13 amino acids long. The germline gives CDR1 MNHEY, CDR2 SVGEGT. Trimming cost V 10 bases and J 3 bases; bases outside gene matches: 5. In DNA form, the CDR3 reads TGTGCCATCAAGCTAGCGGGAGGCTACGAGCAGTACTTC. This encodes CAIKLAGGYEQYF.

The J gene is TRBJ2-5, the V gene TRBV28, with 7 bases fitting TRBD1. This CDR3 is built from 13 residues. CDR1 is MDHEN, CDR2 SYDVKM, per germline. The CDR3 loop is CAIGQELPKTQYF. The CDR3 nucleotides read TGTGCAATAGGACAGGAGCTCCCCAAGACCCAGTACTTC.

This clonotype was observed many times. The chain carries TRBV2 and TRBJ2-7, with a weak D call TRBD2 (5 bases). Trimming took 3 bases from V and 0 from J, leaving 9 bases between them. CDR1 and CDR2 from the germline V gene are SNHLY and FYNNEI. This CDR3 comprises 14 residues. The CDR3 here is CASSDPRVSYEQYF. DNA for the CDR3: TGTGCCAGCAGTGACCCGAGGGTCTCCTACGAGCAGTACTTC. The whole variable domain, remainder taken from reference TRBV2 and TRBJ2-7, is EPEVTQTPSHQVTQMGQEVILRCVPISNHLYFYWYRQILGQKVEFLVSFYNNEISEKSEIFDDQFSVERPDGSNFTLKIRSTKLEDSAMYFCASSDPRVSYEQYFGPGTRLTVT.

This clonotype was counted many times. The genes are TRBV19 and TRBJ2-4; maybe TRBD2 (6 bases). CDR3 length: 13 residues. V lost 7 bases and J 6 bases, leaving 13 bases between the germline ends. Germline assignment: CDR1 LNHDA and CDR2 SQIVND (reference sequence). CDR3 amino acids: CASMRQGGNIQYF. The CDR3, as DNA: TGTGCCAGTATGCGGCAGGGAGGAAACATTCAGTACTTC. The full variable domain, rest sourced from reference TRBV19 and TRBJ2-4, is DGGITQSPKYLFRKEGQNVTLSCEQNLNHDAMYWYRQDPGQGLRLIYYSQIVNDFQKGDIAEGYSVSREKKESFPLTVTSAQKNPTAFYLCASMRQGGNIQYFGAGTRLSVL.